Following are 6 T cell receptor beta chains from one sample sequenced in a study of blood T cell repertoires in COVID-19 (dated by TCRdb to the early 2020s). The library was obtained by the immunoSEQ multiplex PCR assay. Sourced from immuneACCESS, this table was stored by TCRdb with only in-frame sequences that have V and J called. A share of the clones is absent; for the studies checked, an unresolved V gene accounts for under half, and the remainder has no known explanation. The sample records some 60,000 clones, about 80% of which are singletons. Of the sample, around 10% falls within the top ten clones. The sample taken for sequencing was peripheral blood. The origin of the receptors is an elderly man with COVID-19, enrolled during active disease.

This clone was seen once. The chain joins TRBV10-3 to TRBJ1-5, with a tentative D call TRBD1 (5 bases). Germline values: CDR1 ENHRY, CDR2 SYGVKD. V shed 3 bases and J shed 0 bases, with 12 bases lying between them. CDR3 length: 16 amino acids. The CDR3 DNA reads TGTGCCATCAGTGAACAACAGGATGATAGCAATCAGCCCCAGCATTTT. Translated: CAISEQQDDSNQPQHF.

This rearrangement joins TRBV30 to TRBJ2-4; TRBD1 matches 12 bases. The trim removed 5 bases at V and 9 bases at J, leaving 11 bases unmatched. The CDR3 has 15 amino acids. The germline CDR1 and CDR2 sequences are GTSNPN and SVGIG (reference sequence). The CDR3 region has the DNA TGTGCCTGGGCCGGGACAGGGGGCGCGAGTGGCATTCAGTACTTC. Translated: CAWAGTGGASGIQYF.

This chain uses TRBV7-2 with TRBJ2-2; TRBD2 might be the D (6 bases). Trimming shortened V by 5 bases and J by 1 base, and 20 bases separated the two germline ends. The CDR3 contains 18 residues. Germline V gives CDR1 SGHTA, CDR2 FQGNSA. In DNA form, the CDR3 reads TGTGCCAGCAGCCCCCGGCGGGGAAGGAAGGGGAACACCGGGGAGCTGTTTTTT. Its protein product is CASSPRRGRKGNTGELFF.

V usage is TRBV3-1 (or the pseudogene TRBV3-2) and J usage is TRBJ1-3; D gene ambiguous. Germline V gene sequence: CDR1 LGHDT, CDR2 YNNKEL (reference sequence). V was clipped by 4 bases and J by 1 base, with 5 bases between them. CDR3 length equals 13 residues. CDR3: CASSPLSGNTIYF. CDR3 in DNA: TGTGCCAGCAGCCCCCTTTCTGGAAACACCATATATTTT.

This chain links TRBV4-3 with TRBJ2-7; 9 bases are a match to TRBD1. The CDR3 runs to 15 residues. The ends lost 4 bases at V and 3 bases at J; junction bases unmatched: 7. CDR1 is LGHNA, CDR2 YSLEER, per germline. The CDR3 spells CASSLRTGGHYEQYF. The CDR3 DNA reads TGCGCCAGCAGCCTACGCACAGGGGGCCACTACGAGCAGTACTTC.

This chain joins TRBV4-2 and TRBJ1-4; 10 bases map to TRBD1. The CDR3 runs to 19 residues. CDR1 and CDR2 (germline): LGHNA, YNFKEQ. V shed 2 bases and J 0 bases; nucleotides not matched to a gene: 9. DNA for the CDR3: TGTGCCAGCAGCCAACTGATGACAGGGGGCTTAGCAACTAATGAAAAACTGTTTTTT. This translates into CASSQLMTGGLATNEKLFF.